The clone carrying this T cell receptor beta chain is a singleton in its sample. This CDR3 spans 15 amino acids. From germline, CDR1 is SGHRS and CDR2 YFSETQ. The junction had 2 bases not matched to a gene; V was cut back by 3 bases and J by 0 bases. The entry originates in a study of blood T cell repertoires in COVID-19. Study-wide context: COVID-19 samples from acute and convalescent phases originated in the United States, Italy and Spain. Sample material is recorded as cDNA or gDNA derived from T cells, B-cell-depleted T cells, or PBMCs.

Source study methods: From reference gene primer amplification, estimates of nucleated cell counts were derived. The assay was immunoSEQ multiplex PCR, and TCRdb's table has in-frame clones only and misses some. V, J and clone size are those of that table, while D and trimming were read from the DNA. The sample carries tens of thousands of clones, over 75% recorded once. Material: peripheral blood. V and J are TRBV5-1 and TRBJ1-1, with TRBD1 identical over 10 bases. The sequence derives from a man aged 65-85 years with active or convalescent COVID-19. The CDR3 spells CASSSGTGVNTEAFF. The CDR3 DNA reads TGCGCCAGCAGCTCCGGGACAGGGGTGAACACTGAAGCTTTCTTT.